This is a list of T cell receptor beta chains from one sample in a study of blood T cell repertoires in COVID-19. Sequenced by immunoSEQ multiplex PCR; TCRdb stores in-frame clones only, minus some. This table has about 260,000 clones, about 86% appearing once. The material sequenced was PBMCs or T cells enriched from blood (not recorded which). These receptors all stem from a man between 25 and 39 years old with acute COVID-19. The CDR3 runs from the conserved cysteine through the conserved F or W. A D gene is named only where the DNA matches it firmly. Some rows mark clone size as missing; the rest say once, few, many or name a class of expanded clone.

>TRBJ1-1|-|-|TRBV10-2
CASNHRANTEAFF
TGCGCCAGCAACCACAGGGCTAACACTGAAGCTTTCTTT
>TRBJ1-1|-|-|TRBV5-1
CASSFNPTGFSGGALNTEAFF
TGCGCCAGCAGCTTCAACCCTACAGGGTTTTCGGGTGGAGCCTTAAACACTGAAGCTTTCTTT
>TRBJ1-1|-|-|TRBV2
CASSEGMNTEAFF
TGTGCCAGCAGTGAGGGCATGAACACTGAAGCTTTCTTT
>TRBJ1-2|-|-|TRBV6-5
CASSYGVGGNYGYTF
TGTGCCAGCAGTTACGGAGTGGGAGGCAACTATGGCTACACCTTC
>TRBJ1-6|-|-|TRBV7-9
CASSFSRGKDSPLHF
TGTGCCAGCAGCTTTTCCCGGGGTAAAGATTCACCCCTCCACTTT
>TRBJ2-3|TRBD2|-|TRBV5-1
CASSSEGLTYPTDTQYF
TGCGCCAGCAGCTCGGAGGGACTAACGTACCCCACAGATACGCAGTATTTT
>TRBJ1-5|-|-|TRBV7-9
CASSLAAGQPQHF
TGTGCCAGCAGCTTAGCCGCGGGGCAGCCCCAGCATTTT
>TRBJ2-2|-|-|TRBV7-2
CASSLAQGLAGELFF
TGTGCCAGCAGCCTCGCCCAGGGGTTGGCCGGGGAGCTGTTTTTT
>TRBJ1-5|-|-|TRBV28
CASSFMGGKWDQPQHF
TGTGCCAGCAGTTTTATGGGGGGTAAGTGGGATCAGCCCCAGCATTTT
>TRBJ2-6|TRBD1|-|TRBV5-6
CASSSSPLTGAGANVLTF
TGTGCCAGCAGCTCGTCGCCACTCACAGGGGCCGGGGCCAACGTCCTGACTTTC
>TRBJ2-1|-|-|TRBV7-9
CASSLSSLNEQFF
TGTGCCAGCAGCTTAAGTAGTCTCAATGAGCAGTTCTTC
>TRBJ2-5|TRBD2|once|TRBV5-4
CASSLVAGGGQETQYF
TGTGCCAGCAGCTTGGTGGCGGGGGGTGGGCAAGAGACCCAGTACTTC
>TRBJ1-1|-|-|TRBV5-6
CASSFRDRRGTEAFF
TGTGCCAGCAGCTTTAGGGATCGAAGGGGAACTGAAGCTTTCTTT
>TRBJ1-1|TRBD1|-|TRBV5-6
CASSTGQLNTEAFF
TGTGCCAGCAGCACGGGACAGCTGAACACTGAAGCTTTCTTT
>TRBJ1-6|TRBD1|-|TRBV25-1
CASSVGTGYGGNSPLHF
TGTGCCAGCAGTGTGGGGACAGGGTATGGAGGAAATTCACCCCTCCACTTT
>TRBJ2-3|TRBD2|-|TRBV4-1
CASSRSYLAGGGADTQYF
TGCGCCAGCAGCCGCTCCTACCTAGCGGGGGGTGGGGCAGATACGCAGTATTTT
>TRBJ2-2|-|-|TRBV19
CATFRWGRGTGELFF
TGTGCCACCTTTCGTTGGGGGCGAGGCACCGGGGAGCTGTTTTTT
>TRBJ1-5|-|many|TRBV6-4
CASSETGSNQPQHF
TGTGCCAGCAGTGAGACAGGTAGCAATCAGCCCCAGCATTTT
>TRBJ1-3|TRBD1|-|TRBV27
CASSTTQPGQRNTIYF
TGTGCCAGTAGCACGACCCAACCGGGACAGAGAAACACCATATATTTT
>TRBJ1-6|TRBD1|-|TRBV30
CANGQGNSPLHF
TGTGCCAATGGACAGGGGAATTCACCCCTCCACTTT
>TRBJ2-1|TRBD2|-|TRBV28
CASSGSGGLVEQFF
TGTGCCAGCAGCGGGAGCGGGGGACTAGTTGAGCAGTTCTTC
>TRBJ1-3|-|once|TRBV11-2
CASRTNSGNTIYF
TGTGCCAGCAGGACAAACTCTGGAAACACCATATATTTT
>TRBJ2-3|TRBD1|once|TRBV7-2
CASSLTGTGGGTDTQYF
TGTGCCAGCAGCCTTACCGGGACAGGGGGTGGCACAGATACGCAGTATTTT
>TRBJ2-5|TRBD2|once|TRBV6-4
CASSALAGVQETQYF
TGTGCCAGCAGCGCACTAGCGGGAGTTCAAGAGACCCAGTACTTC
>TRBJ1-2|TRBD1|-|TRBV6-5
CASRTGEYGYTF
TGTGCCAGCAGGACAGGGGAGTATGGCTACACCTTC
>TRBJ2-2|TRBD1|-|TRBV5-1
CASSPGQGAPGELFF
TGCGCCAGCAGCCCGGGACAGGGGGCCCCCGGGGAGCTGTTTTTT
>TRBJ2-2|TRBD1|-|TRBV6-5
CASSYSGTGVTGELFF
TGTGCCAGCAGTTACTCAGGGACAGGGGTTACCGGGGAGCTGTTTTTT
>TRBJ1-1|-|few|TRBV2
CASSTGAFF
TGTGCCAGCAGTACGGGGGCTTTCTTT
>TRBJ1-4|-|few|TRBV16
CASSQSNGLEKLFF
TGTGCCAGCAGCCAATCGAACGGACTTGAAAAACTGTTTTTT
>TRBJ1-4|-|-|TRBV6-5
CASSGLAGADENLFF
TGTGCCAGCAGCGGACTGGCGGGGGCCGATGAAAATCTGTTTTTT
>TRBJ2-4|TRBD1|-|TRBV18
CASSPSTGAKNIQYF
TGTGCCAGCTCACCTTCGACAGGGGCAAAAAACATTCAGTACTTC
>TRBJ1-5|-|-|TRBV6-2/TRBV6-3
CASSPNRARQPQHF
TGTGCCAGCAGTCCGAACAGGGCTCGGCAGCCCCAGCATTTT
>TRBJ1-5|TRBD1|-|TRBV27
CASSLLGQGFQPQHF
TGTGCCAGCAGTTTGCTGGGACAGGGGTTCCAGCCCCAGCATTTT